This entry features one T cell receptor beta chain sequence. What it binds is unknown. This CDR3 has 16 residues. Trimming shortened V by 2 bases and J by 0 bases, and 8 bases separated the two germline ends. The germline V gene encodes CDR1 MNHEY and CDR2 SVGAGI. This entry comes from a study of CD8 T cell repertoires and HIV-1 epitope variants. TCRdb's copy holds only in-frame clones and misses some; the assay was immunoSEQ multiplex PCR. This sample carries about 4,900 clones, over 50% of them seen once, and the ten largest clones take more than 35%. Sequencing used cultured CD8+ T cells derived from PBMCs. The clonotype originates from a male donor with HIV. The chain carries TRBV6-5 and TRBJ2-6; D not certain. This chain's CDR3 is CASSYPSVSGANVLTF. The CDR3 DNA sequence: TGTGCCAGCAGTTACCCCTCCGTCTCTGGGGCCAACGTCCTGACTTTC.